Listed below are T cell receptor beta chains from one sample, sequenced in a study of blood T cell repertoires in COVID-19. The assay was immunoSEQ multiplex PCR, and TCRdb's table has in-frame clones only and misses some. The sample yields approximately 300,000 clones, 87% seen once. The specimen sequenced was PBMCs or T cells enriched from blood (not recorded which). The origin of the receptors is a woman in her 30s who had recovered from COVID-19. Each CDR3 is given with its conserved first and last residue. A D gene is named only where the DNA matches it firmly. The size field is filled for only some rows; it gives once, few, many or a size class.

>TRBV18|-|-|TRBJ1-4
TGTGCCAGCTCACCTTACCCAGGGGCGGCTAATGAAAAACTGTTTTTT
CASSPYPGAANEKLFF
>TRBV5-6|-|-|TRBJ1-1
TGTGCCAGCAGCCCCTCGGTTTTCGACACTGAAGCTTTCTTT
CASSPSVFDTEAFF
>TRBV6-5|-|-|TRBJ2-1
TGTGCCAGCAGTTACTCGCAGGGGACCAATGAGCAGTTCTTC
CASSYSQGTNEQFF
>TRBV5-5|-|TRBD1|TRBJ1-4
TGTGCCAGCAGCCTGACAGGGGGCGGTGAAAAACTGTTTTTT
CASSLTGGGEKLFF
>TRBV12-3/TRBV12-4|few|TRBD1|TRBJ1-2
TGTGCCAGCATCCAGGGACAGGGGAGTGGCTACACCTTC
CASIQGQGSGYTF
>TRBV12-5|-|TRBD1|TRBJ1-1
TGTGCTAGTGGCTTTACAGGGGGCGCGTACACTGAAGCTTTCTTT
CASGFTGGAYTEAFF
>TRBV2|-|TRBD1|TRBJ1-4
TGTGCCAGCATCCAAGGGACAGGGAACGAAAAACTGTTTTTT
CASIQGTGNEKLFF
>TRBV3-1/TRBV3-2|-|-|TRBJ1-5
TGTGCCAGCAGCCAAGATTCGGGGTATCAGCCCCAGCATTTT
CASSQDSGYQPQHF
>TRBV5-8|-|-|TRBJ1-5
TGTGCCAGCAGCTTGGGACAGGCGAGCAATCAGCCCCAGCATTTT
CASSLGQASNQPQHF
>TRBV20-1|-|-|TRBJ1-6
TGCAGTGCTGGGAGGGCTTCACCCCTCCACTTT
CSAGRASPLHF